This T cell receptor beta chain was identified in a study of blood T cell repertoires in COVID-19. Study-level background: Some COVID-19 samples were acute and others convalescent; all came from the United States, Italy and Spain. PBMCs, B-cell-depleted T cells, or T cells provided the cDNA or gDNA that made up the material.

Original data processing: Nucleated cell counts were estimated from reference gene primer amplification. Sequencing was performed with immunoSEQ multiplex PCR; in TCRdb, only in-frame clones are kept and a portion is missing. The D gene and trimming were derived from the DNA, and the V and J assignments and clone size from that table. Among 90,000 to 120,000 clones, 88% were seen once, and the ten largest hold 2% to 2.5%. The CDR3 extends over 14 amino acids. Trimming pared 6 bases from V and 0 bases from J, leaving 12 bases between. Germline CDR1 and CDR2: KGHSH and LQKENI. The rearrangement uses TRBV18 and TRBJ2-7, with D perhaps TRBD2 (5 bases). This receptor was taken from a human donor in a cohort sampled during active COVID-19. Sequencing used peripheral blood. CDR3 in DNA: TGTGCCAGCTCGCCCAGCCGGGACTCCTACGAGCAGTACTTC. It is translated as CASSPSRDSYEQYF. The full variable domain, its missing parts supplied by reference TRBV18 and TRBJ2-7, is NAGVMQNPRHLVRRRGQEARLRCSPMKGHSHVYWYRQLPEEGLKFMVYLQKENIIDESGMPKERFSAEFPKEGPSILRIQQVVRGDSAAYFCASSPSRDSYEQYFGPGTRLTVT.